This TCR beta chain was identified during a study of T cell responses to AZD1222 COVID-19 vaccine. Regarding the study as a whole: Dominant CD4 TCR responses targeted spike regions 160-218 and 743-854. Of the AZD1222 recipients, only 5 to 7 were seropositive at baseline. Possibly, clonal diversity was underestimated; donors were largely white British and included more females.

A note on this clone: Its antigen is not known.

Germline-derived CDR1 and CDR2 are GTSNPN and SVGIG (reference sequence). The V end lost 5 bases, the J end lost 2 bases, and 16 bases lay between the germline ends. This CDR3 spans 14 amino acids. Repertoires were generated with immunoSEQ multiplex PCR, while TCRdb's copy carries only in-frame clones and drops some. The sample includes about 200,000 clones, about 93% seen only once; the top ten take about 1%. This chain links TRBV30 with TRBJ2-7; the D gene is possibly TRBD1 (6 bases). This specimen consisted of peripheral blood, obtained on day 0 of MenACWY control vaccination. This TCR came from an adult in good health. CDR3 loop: CAWAFFDRTYEQYF. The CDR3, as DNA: TGTGCCTGGGCTTTTTTCGACAGGACCTACGAGCAGTACTTC.